The source of this TCR beta chain is a study of immune evolution from preneoplasia to lung adenocarcinoma (dated by TCRdb to about 2021). Background on the whole study: HLA loss of heterozygosity was found in about 7% of AIS, about 16% of MIA and more than 25% of ADC lesions, and in no AAH lesions. The study combined immune gene expression, TCR sequencing and multiplex immunofluorescence to profile immune contexture across lung adenocarcinoma precursors and invasive adenocarcinoma. Resected precursor lesions (AAH, AIS, MIA) and invasive adenocarcinomas were compared against paired morphologically normal lung tissue. Sample size was based on specimen availability rather than a prior power calculation. Whole exome sequencing and methylation data from the same cohort of nodules were integrated with the immune data. The overall cohort comprised some 53 patients with pulmonary nodules who underwent surgical resection. TCR sequencing data came from approximately 51 patients. The study reported that around 100 samples were used for TCR sequencing. POLYSOLVER was used to infer Class I HLA alleles from exome data, while LOHHLA was used to detect allele-specific HLA loss.

TCR beta CDR3 regions were sequenced from DNA using the immunoSEQ hsTCRbeta Kit. In the authors' own workflow: The ImmunoSEQ Analyzer was used to analyse the TCR sequencing data. T cell clonality was defined as 1 minus Pielou's evenness, calculated on productive rearrangements. The inverse Simpson index, applied to productive templates, was used to measure T cell diversity. T cell density was defined as TCR beta template counts normalized to usable DNA, with usable DNA estimated by amplification and sequencing of housekeeping genes. Two-sided Kruskal-Wallis tests were used to compare TCR metrics across histologic stages. TCRdb stores this immuneACCESS table with in-frame sequences only. Part of the clones is absent; in the studies checked, under half of the shortfall reflects unresolved V genes, and no reason is known for the rest. V, J and clone size derive from that table, while D and trimming were established from the DNA sequence. The sample data list roughly 3,700 clones, and roughly 85% of these were observed just once. The leading ten clones occupy roughly 2.1% of the sample.

Patients underwent resection in Japan or China between about 2013 and 2018. The histologic diagnosis of each case was independently confirmed on H&E slides by two lung cancer pathologists. To enrich premalignant or tumor cells for nucleic acid extraction, macro-dissection was performed after pathologic assessment. DNA was isolated from FFPE tissue using the AllPrep DNA/RNA FFPE Kit. Details on this clone: Its antigen is unknown. One base away there is no much larger clone; base qualities are not given.

Trimming removed 8 bases from V and 5 bases from J; the gene matches leave 7 bases unexplained. The CDR3 has 15 amino acids, counting the end cysteine and phenylalanine. Only the CDR3 region is kept as DNA, spanning 45 bases read in frame from base 1. Via the germline V gene (reference sequence), CDR1 is MNHNY and CDR2 SVGAGI. Broader findings and caveats from the paper: Normal lung showed the highest clonality, whereas later-stage lesions appeared to have higher T cell density and diversity but lower clonality. KRAS-mutant nodules showed the highest T cell clonality compared with EGFR-mutant or double wild-type lesions. The findings rested on association rather than direct causation, and larger cohorts with long-term follow-up and longitudinal biopsies were considered necessary. Normal lung had the highest top T cell clone frequencies, and these frequencies appeared to fall progressively from AAH through AIS, MIA and invasive adenocarcinoma. All patients were from Japan and China, so applicability to Western populations was uncertain.

This receptor was obtained from a person aged 45 to 59 with lung adenocarcinoma. Sequencing input: FFPE invasive lung adenocarcinoma tissue. According to the study, the label for this sample's cell subset or site signals: frankly invasive lung adenocarcinoma (ADC). Recombination linked TRBV6-6 to TRBJ2-1; 12 bases in between match TRBD2. CDR3 sequence: CASRPGLAGNNEQFF. The bases read TGTGCCAGCCGTCCGGGACTAGCGGGTAACAATGAGCAGTTCTTC.